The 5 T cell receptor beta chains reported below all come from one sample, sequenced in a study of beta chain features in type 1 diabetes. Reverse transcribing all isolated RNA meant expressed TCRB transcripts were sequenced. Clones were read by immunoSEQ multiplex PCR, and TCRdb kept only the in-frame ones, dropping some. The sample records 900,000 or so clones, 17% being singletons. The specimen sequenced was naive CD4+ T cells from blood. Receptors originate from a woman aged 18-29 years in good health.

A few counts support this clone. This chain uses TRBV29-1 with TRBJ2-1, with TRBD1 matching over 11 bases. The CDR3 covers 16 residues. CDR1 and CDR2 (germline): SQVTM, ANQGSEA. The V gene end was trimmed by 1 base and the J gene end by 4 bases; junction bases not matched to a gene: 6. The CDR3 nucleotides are TGCAGCGTTGAAGGCTTCCGGGACAGGGGGTACAATGAGCAGTTCTTC. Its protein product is CSVEGFRDRGYNEQFF.

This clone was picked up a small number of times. The CDR3 region is CASSHREGGYTF. The CDR3 region has the DNA TGTGCCAGCAGTCACCGGGAGGGTGGCTACACCTTC. The rearrangement joins TRBV27 to TRBJ1-2; D gene ambiguous. The V end was cut by 5 bases, the J end by 7 bases, with 11 bases between. This CDR3 has 12 residues. The germline gives CDR1 MNHEY, CDR2 SMNVEV (reference sequence).

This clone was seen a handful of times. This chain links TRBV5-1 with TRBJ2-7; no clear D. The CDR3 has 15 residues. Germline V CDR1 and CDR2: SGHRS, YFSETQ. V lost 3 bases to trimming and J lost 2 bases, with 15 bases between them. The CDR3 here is CASSWMDRWTYEQYF. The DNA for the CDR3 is TGCGCCAGCAGCTGGATGGACCGCTGGACCTACGAGCAGTACTTC.

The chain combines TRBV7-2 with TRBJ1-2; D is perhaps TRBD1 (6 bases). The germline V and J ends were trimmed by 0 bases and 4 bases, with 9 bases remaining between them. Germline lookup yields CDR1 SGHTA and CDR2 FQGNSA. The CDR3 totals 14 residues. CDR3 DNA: TGTGCCAGCAGCTTAGCAGGGGGGGCCTATGGCTACACCTTC. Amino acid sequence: CASSLAGGAYGYTF. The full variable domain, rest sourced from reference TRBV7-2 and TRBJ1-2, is GAGVSQSPSNKVTEKGKDVELRCDPISGHTALYWYRQSLGQGLEFLIYFQGNSAPDKSGLPSDRFSAERTGGSVSTLTIQRTQQEDSAVYLCASSLAGGAYGYTFGSGTRLTVV.

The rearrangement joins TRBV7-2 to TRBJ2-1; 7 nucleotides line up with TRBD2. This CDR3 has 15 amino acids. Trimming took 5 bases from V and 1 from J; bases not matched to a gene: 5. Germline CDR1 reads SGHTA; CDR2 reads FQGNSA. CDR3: CASSPLAVSYNEQFF. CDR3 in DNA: TGTGCCAGCAGCCCCCTAGCGGTTTCCTACAATGAGCAGTTCTTC.